The entry below gives a single TCR beta chain sequence along with its context. Using immunoSEQ multiplex PCR, the repertoire was profiled, and TCRdb retains in-frame clones only, with some absent. The repertoire holds around 240,000 clones, approximately 90% seen once, with approximately 0.9% in the top ten. This specimen comes from a study of blood T cell repertoires in COVID-19. The CDR3 runs to 16 residues. CDR1 and CDR2 (germline): SGDLS, YYNGEE. V lost 0 bases to trimming and J lost 5 bases, with 12 bases between them. The rearrangement links TRBV9 to TRBJ1-6; perhaps TRBD1 as D (6 bases). This clonotype was sampled from a man aged 45 to 65 who had been exposed to COVID-19. Sample: PBMCs or T cells enriched from blood (not recorded which). CDR3 region: CASSVEGTGHNSPLHF. The CDR3 DNA sequence: TGTGCCAGCAGCGTAGAAGGAACAGGGCATAATTCACCCCTCCACTTT.